This record looks at one T cell receptor beta chain sequence and its context. Its cognate antigen is unknown. Sequenced by immunoSEQ multiplex PCR; TCRdb stores in-frame clones only, minus some. The table includes tens of thousands of clones, 92% detected once. The sample is drawn from a study of graft-versus-host responses after intestinal transplantation. In the study overall: Recipients received multivisceral, liver-intestinal, or isolated intestinal transplants. Anti-thymocyte globulin served as induction for all recipients, who then took tacrolimus and steroids for around 3 years. Study-wide results and caveats: Researchers found GvH clones in recipient marrow, and some showed up first in ileum or blood. The study associated peak circulating GvH clone levels with early post-transplant HvG declines.

V dropped 4 bases and J dropped 3; count of bases not matched to a gene: 24. Germline-derived CDR1 and CDR2 are PRHDT and FYEKMQ (reference sequence). This CDR3 is built from 21 residues. The rearrangement links TRBV13 to TRBJ2-3; 8 nucleotides match TRBD1. The clonotype was recovered from a human patient who received an intestinal transplant, so some T cells may come from the graft donor. The starting material was PBMCs, obtained approximately 260 days after intestinal transplant. DNA of the CDR3: TGTGCCAGCAGCTCCCCCAGGGGGCTAGCACCTTCTTCTAGGGGGACAGATACGCAGTATTTT. Residues: CASSSPRGLAPSSRGTDTQYF.